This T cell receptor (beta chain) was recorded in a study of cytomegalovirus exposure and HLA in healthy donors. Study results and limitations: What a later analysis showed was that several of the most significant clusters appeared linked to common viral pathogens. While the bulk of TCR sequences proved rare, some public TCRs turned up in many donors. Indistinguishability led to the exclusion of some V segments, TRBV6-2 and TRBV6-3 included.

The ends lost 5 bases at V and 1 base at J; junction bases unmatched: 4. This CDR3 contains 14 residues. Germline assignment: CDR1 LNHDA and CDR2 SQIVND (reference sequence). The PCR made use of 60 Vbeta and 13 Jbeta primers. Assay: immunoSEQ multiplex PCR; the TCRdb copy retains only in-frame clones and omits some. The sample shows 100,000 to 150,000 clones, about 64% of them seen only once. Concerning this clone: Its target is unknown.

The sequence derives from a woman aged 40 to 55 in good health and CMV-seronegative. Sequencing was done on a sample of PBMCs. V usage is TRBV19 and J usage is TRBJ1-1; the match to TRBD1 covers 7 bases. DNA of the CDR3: TGTGCCAGTAGTCCCAGACAGGGGAACACTGAAGCTTTCTTT. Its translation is CASSPRQGNTEAFF.